This is a list of T cell receptor beta chains from one sample in a study of regulatory T cells in long-lasting Graves disease. TCRdb re-derived calls from the multiplex PCR reads in MiXCR, one entry per CDR3 protein. The data contain about 470,000 distinct CDR3 sequences, less than 25% of them singletons. This specimen was peripheral blood mononuclear cells (PBMCs), taken when the disease was refractory, from a patient treated with antithyroid drugs. These TCRs come from a female donor with Graves disease. Each CDR3 is given with its conserved first and last residue. D genes are given only for firm matches. A row's size may be missing; if present it is once, few, many or a size class.

>TRBV28|18|TRBD1|many|TRBJ1-5
TGTGCCAGCAGTTTCTCGTTATCTTTCGGGACAGGGGTTCTGCCCCAGCATTTT
CASSFSLSFGTGVLPQHF
>TRBV6-1|13|NA|many|TRBJ1-5
TGTGCCAGCAGCACAACAGAGAATCAGCCCCAGCATTTT
CASSTTENQPQHF
>TRBV28|13|TRBD2|many|TRBJ2-7
TGTGCCAGCAGTTTTCCTAGCGGGGACGAGCAGTACTTC
CASSFPSGDEQYF
>TRBV7-9|16|NA|NA|TRBJ2-5
TGTGCCAGCAGCTTGGGAGGCAGCCGGGGACGGGAGACCCAGTACTTC
CASSLGGSRGRETQYF
>TRBV29-1|14|NA|NA|TRBJ2-6
TGCAGCGTTGAACTTGGTACCGGGGCCAACGTCCTGACTTTC
CSVELGTGANVLTF
>TRBV28|18|NA|many|TRBJ2-4
TGTGCCAGCAGCTCAGGGGCGCGGTGGTCGCGCCTAGAAAACATTCAGTACTTC
CASSSGARWSRLENIQYF
>TRBV27|17|TRBD1|many|TRBJ1-4
TGTGCCAGCAGTCCCCACCTTTGGGACAGGGGTAATGAAAAACTGTTTTTT
CASSPHLWDRGNEKLFF
>TRBV15|14|TRBD2|many|TRBJ2-7
TGTGCCACCAGGAGGGCGGGAGACCCCTACGAGCAGTACTTC
CATRRAGDPYEQYF
>TRBV6-1|16|NA|many|TRBJ1-2
TGTGCCAGCAGTCCTGGGAGACCTTCCGAGGGCTATGGCTACACCTTC
CASSPGRPSEGYGYTF
>TRBV7-9|15|NA|NA|TRBJ2-7
TGTGCCAGCAGCTCCTCTAGGATGGGGTCCTACGAGCAGTACTTC
CASSSSRMGSYEQYF
>TRBV27|20|TRBD2|few|TRBJ2-7
TGTGCCAGCAGTCCGGGGAGGTTCGGGCGGACTAGCGGGAGATGGTACGAGCAGTACTTC
CASSPGRFGRTSGRWYEQYF
>TRBV12-3/TRBV12-4|13|NA|once|TRBJ1-2
TGTGCCAGCAGTTTCTACTTTAACTATGGCTACACCTTC
CASSFYFNYGYTF
>TRBV7-9|14|NA|NA|TRBJ2-7
TGTGCCAGCACCCTAATGGAGGGGAGAGGCGAGCAGTACTTC
CASTLMEGRGEQYF
>TRBV4-1|16|NA|NA|TRBJ1-2
TGCGCCAGCAGCCAAGTGGGGGGGCAGCGGAACTATGGCTACACCTTC
CASSQVGGQRNYGYTF
>TRBV6-9|15|TRBD1|many|TRBJ2-5
TGTGCCAGCAGTTTGACAGGGGGTATCCAAGAGACCCAGTACTTC
CASSLTGGIQETQYF
>TRBV20-1|15|TRBD2|NA|TRBJ2-7
TGCAGTGCTACAGGATCTAGCGGGAACTCATACGAGCAGTACTTC
CSATGSSGNSYEQYF
>TRBV11-1|16|NA|many|TRBJ2-7
TGTGCCAGCAGCCCCGAAAGTTGGGGGCGATCCTACGAGCAGTACTTC
CASSPESWGRSYEQYF